Below, 21 T cell receptor beta chains from the same sample are listed, as sequenced in a study of T cell responses to AZD1222 COVID-19 vaccine. TCRdb's table, derived via immunoSEQ multiplex PCR, lists solely in-frame clones and lacks some. The data hold roughly 150,000 clones, with roughly 88% observed a single time. The source was peripheral blood, collected on day 0 of MenACWY control vaccination. These receptors came from an adult in good health.

To note about this clone: This specimen includes other DNA sequences encoding the same CDR3. The rearrangement joins TRBV7-2 to TRBJ1-1; no clear D. The CDR3 contains 15 residues. CDR1 SGHTA and CDR2 FQGNSA come from the germline V gene. V lost 1 base, J lost 0 bases, and 9 bases lay in between. The DNA for the CDR3 is TGTGCCAGCAGCTTAGGTGGGGTCATGAACACTGAAGCTTTCTTT. Its translation is CASSLGGVMNTEAFF.

The count of this clone is one. The chain uses TRBV11-3 and TRBJ2-2; TRBD2 is a possible D gene (5 bases). Germline loops: CDR1 SGHNT, CDR2 YENEEA. Trimming cost V 0 bases and J 6 bases, with 17 bases left between them. The CDR3 is 17 residues long. The CDR3 DNA is TGTGCCAGCAGCTTAGACAATTGGAGGTTTAAGGCCGGGGAGCTGTTTTTT. This gives the protein CASSLDNWRFKAGELFF.

V and J are TRBV10-3 and TRBJ2-5; D perhaps matches TRBD2 (5 bases). The CDR3 is made up of 14 amino acids. CDR1 is ENHRY and CDR2 is SYGVKD in the germline V gene. V lost 4 bases and J 5 bases, leaving 14 bases between the germline ends. CDR3: CAISGRQTFETQYF. CDR3 DNA sequence: TGTGCCATCAGTGGGAGGCAGACTTTCGAGACCCAGTACTTC.

The chain links TRBV28 to TRBJ1-5, with D possibly being TRBD1 (6 bases). This CDR3 has 14 amino acids. Germline CDR1 and CDR2: MDHEN and SYDVKM. The V end was cut by 7 bases, the J end by 3 bases, with 13 bases between. The CDR3 coding sequence is TGTGCCAGCACCCCCGGGGGGCCCAATCAGCCCCAGCATTTT. Its translation is CASTPGGPNQPQHF. Full variable domain (missing parts from reference TRBV28 and TRBJ1-5): DVKVTQSSRYLVKRTGEKVFLECVQDMDHENMFWYRQDPGLGLRLIYFSYDVKMKEKGDIPEGYSVSREKKERFSLILESASTNQTSMYLCASTPGGPNQPQHFGDGTRLSIL.

This clone appeared a single time. The chain carries TRBV7-9 and TRBJ1-2; D might be TRBD1 (6 bases). Germline V gene lookup returns CDR1 SEHNR and CDR2 FQNEAQ (reference sequence). The V gene lost 5 bases and the J gene lost 0 bases, with 13 bases spanning the gap. The CDR3 consists of 15 residues. Here the CDR3 reads CASSRRQDPNYGYTF. The CDR3 nucleotides read TGTGCCAGCAGCAGACGACAGGACCCTAACTATGGCTACACCTTC.

The chain joins TRBV19 to TRBJ1-5; no firm D call. The germline gives CDR1 LNHDA, CDR2 SQIVND (reference sequence). The CDR3 spans 14 residues. CDR3 nucleotide sequence: TGTGCTACTTCTAGGGAAAATAGCAATCAGCCCCAGCATTTT. Protein sequence: CATSRENSNQPQHF.

V gene TRBV5-1 combines with J gene TRBJ1-1, with 7 bases aligning to TRBD1. The CDR3 loop spans 16 amino acids. J lost 0 bases, V lost 5 bases, and 10 bases had no gene match. CDR1 is SGHRS, CDR2 YFSETQ, per germline. CDR3 in amino acids: CASRPPRDRVNTEAFF. The CDR3 region has the DNA TGCGCCAGCAGGCCCCCCCGAGACAGGGTGAACACTGAAGCTTTCTTT.

The genes are TRBV19 and TRBJ2-2, with D uncertain. CDR3 size: 12 residues. Trimming took off 3 bases at V and 6 bases at J, with 5 bases between the two ends. Germline V lookup: CDR1 LNHDA, CDR2 SQIVND (reference sequence). The DNA of the CDR3 is TGTGCCAGTAGTATTTATCCCGGGGAGCTGTTTTTT. Its protein product is CASSIYPGELFF.

In the case of this clone: This specimen includes other DNA sequences encoding the same CDR3. The V gene is TRBV6-5, the J gene TRBJ1-5, with D unresolved. Trimming took off 8 bases at V and 0 bases at J, with 5 bases between the two ends. Germline CDR1 MNHEY, CDR2 SVGAGI. The CDR3 totals 12 residues. The CDR3, as DNA: TGTGCCAGCCGGGGTAGCAATCAGCCCCAGCATTTT. As protein: CASRGSNQPQHF.

The chain combines TRBV3-1 (or the pseudogene TRBV3-2) with TRBJ2-5; D call uncertain. CDR3 length: 14 residues. The germline V gene encodes CDR1 LGHDT and CDR2 YNNKEL (reference sequence). V lost 1 base, J lost 6 bases, and 12 bases lay in between. In DNA form, the CDR3 reads TGTGCCAGCAGCCAAGGTAGTGGACGGCAGACCCAGTACTTC. Translated: CASSQGSGRQTQYF.

This sequence joins TRBV11-3 and TRBJ2-1; D unclear. CDR3 length equals 13 residues. CDR1 and CDR2 from the germline V gene are SGHNT and YENEEA. V lost 5 bases and J lost 9, with 14 bases in between. Here the CDR3 reads CASSPEGRSEQFF. DNA for the CDR3: TGTGCCAGCAGCCCCGAAGGACGGAGTGAGCAGTTCTTC.

This rearrangement joins TRBV7-3 to TRBJ1-1; no reliable D call. Germline assignment: CDR1 SGHTA and CDR2 FQGTGA. The CDR3 is 13 amino acids. Deletions cut 3 bases from V and 3 bases from J, with 8 bases between. CDR3 DNA: TGTGCCAGCAGCTTCGTTGGAGACACTGAAGCTTTCTTT. Its translation is CASSFVGDTEAFF.

The genes are TRBV11-3 and TRBJ2-3, with TRBD2 identical over 9 bases. The CDR3 runs 16 residues. Germline CDR1 and CDR2: SGHNT and YENEEA. Losses at the gene ends were 7 bases for V and 1 base for J; bases not matched to a gene: 9. CDR3 in DNA: TGTGCCAGCACCCTGGGGGTAGCGGGAGGCACAGATACGCAGTATTTT. Translated: CASTLGVAGGTDTQYF. The variable domain in full, completed from reference TRBV11-3 and TRBJ2-3, reads EAGVVQSPRYKIIEKKQPVAFWCNPISGHNTLYWYLQNLGQGPELLIRYENEEAVDDSQLPKDRFSAERLKGVDSTLKIQPAELGDSAVYLCASTLGVAGGTDTQYFGPGTRLTVL.

V usage is TRBV7-6 and J usage is TRBJ2-3, with 7 nucleotides matching TRBD1. CDR3 size: 15 residues. The V segment lost 2 bases and the J segment 0 bases; nucleotides outside the gene matches: 2. CDR1 is SGHVS, CDR2 FNYEAQ, per germline. This chain's CDR3 is CASSLTTGSTDTQYF. In DNA, the CDR3 is TGTGCCAGCAGCTTAACGACAGGGAGCACAGATACGCAGTATTTT.

V and J are TRBV6-6 and TRBJ1-3, with D perhaps matching TRBD1 (5 bases). The CDR3 length is 15 residues. Germline V gene lookup returns CDR1 MNHNY and CDR2 SVGAGI (reference sequence). Trimming removed 8 bases from V and 0 bases from J, with 14 bases in between. CDR3 nucleotide sequence: TGTGCCAGCCAGACGGGGGGATTCTCTGGAAACACCATATATTTT. Translation: CASQTGGFSGNTIYF.

The gene calls are TRBV11-3 and TRBJ1-3, with unresolved D. This CDR3 contains 15 residues. Trimming pared 2 bases from V and 0 bases from J, leaving 8 bases between. CDR1 and CDR2 from the germline V gene are SGHNT and YENEEA. For the CDR3, the DNA is TGTGCCAGCAGCTTATTCCACGTCTCTGGAAACACCATATATTTT. Protein: CASSLFHVSGNTIYF.

This clone has a handful of counts. The CDR3 region is CASTWGVGQPQHF. The CDR3 region has the DNA TGTGCCAGCACCTGGGGAGTAGGGCAGCCCCAGCATTTT. V is TRBV28 and J is TRBJ1-5; D gene ambiguous. V was trimmed by 7 bases and J by 7 bases, leaving 14 bases between them. The germline V gene encodes CDR1 MDHEN and CDR2 SYDVKM. This CDR3 spans 13 amino acids.

The count of this clone is one. The chain recombines TRBV6-6 with TRBJ2-1; D possibly matches TRBD1 or TRBD2 (5 bases each). With 0 bases removed from V and 7 bases from J, the gap between germline ends came to 16 bases. Germline CDR1 is MNHNY and CDR2 is SVGAGI (reference sequence). This CDR3 region has 16 residues. CDR3 in DNA: TGTGCCAGCAGTTACTCGAGCGCAGGGAGATTGAATGAGCAGTTCTTC. Encoded protein: CASSYSSAGRLNEQFF.

Here the CDR3 reads CATSDVTSGGYTQYF. The CDR3 DNA is TGTGCCACCAGTGATGTTACTAGCGGGGGCTATACGCAGTATTTT. The chain combines TRBV24-1 with TRBJ2-3; 11 nucleotides match TRBD2. Trimming removed 3 bases from V and 7 bases from J; junction bases left unmatched: 5. The CDR3 sequence is 15 residues long. Per the germline V gene, CDR1 is KGHDR and CDR2 is SFDVKD.

The gene calls are TRBV19 and TRBJ1-1; D perhaps matches TRBD1 (6 bases). Germline-derived CDR1 and CDR2 are LNHDA and SQIVND (reference sequence). V was pared by 3 bases and J by 1 base, with 6 bases between. The CDR3 contains 13 residues. The CDR3 DNA follows: TGTGCCAGTAGTATCAGGGGGAACACTGAAGCTTTCTTT. It encodes CASSIRGNTEAFF.

The sample holds one count of this clone. The rearrangement uses TRBV24-1 and TRBJ2-1; 9 nucleotides line up with TRBD1. V lost 2 bases to trimming and J lost 3 bases; unmatched junction nucleotides: 4. Germline V gene sequence: CDR1 KGHDR, CDR2 SFDVKD. There are 16 residues in the CDR3. CDR3 coding DNA: TGTGCCACCAGTGATTATCCGGGACAGGGCTACAATGAGCAGTTCTTC. This sequence encodes CATSDYPGQGYNEQFF.